A single sample gave rise to the 14 T cell receptor beta chains below, sequenced in a study of identical twins. TCRdb reanalysed the 5' RACE reads using MiXCR and keeps one entry per CDR3 protein. Here the sample spans 250,000 or so distinct CDR3 sequences, roughly an eighth being singletons. These data also formed part of another study, on yellow fever vaccine responses in identical twins.

Sample: memory (CD45RO+) T cells sorted from blood. The receptors were sampled from a woman aged 18-30 years in good health.

V gene TRBV12-3 or TRBV12-4 combines with J gene TRBJ2-5; possibly TRBD2 for D (6 bases). V was shortened by 2 bases and J by 4 bases, with 11 bases between the two germline ends. The CDR3 has 14 amino acids. The DNA of the CDR3 is TGTGCCAGCAGTTTACAGGCGGGACGAGAGACCCAGTACTTC. Translated: CASSLQAGRETQYF.

This clonotype came up a few times. This sequence joins TRBV12-3 or TRBV12-4 and TRBJ1-1; D is possibly TRBD1 (5 bases). Trimming removed 3 bases at V and 3 bases at J, with 20 bases between. The CDR3 loop spans 17 amino acids. This CDR3 reads CASSFIPKSGRHTEAFF. The CDR3 DNA sequence: TGTGCCAGCAGTTTTATACCAAAATCAGGGAGGCACACTGAAGCTTTCTTT.

CDR3 bases: TGCAGTGCTAGAGACTTAGACAAGGGCTACAATGAGCAGTTCTTC. Translated, it gives CSARDLDKGYNEQFF. The chain combines TRBV20-1 with TRBJ2-1; D gene uncertain. Germline-derived CDR1 and CDR2 are DFQATT and SNEGSKA (reference sequence). CDR3 length equals 15 residues. V was shortened by 0 bases and J by 3 bases, with 12 bases between the two germline ends.

This clonotype occurred a few times. The chain carries TRBV2 and TRBJ1-1; no clear D. There are 11 residues in the CDR3. V lost 3 bases and J 7 bases, leaving 6 bases between the germline ends. The germline V gene encodes CDR1 SNHLY and CDR2 FYNNEI. Written as DNA, the CDR3 is TGTGCCAGCAGTGACCGGCGTGAAGCTTTCTTT. Protein sequence: CASSDRREAFF.

V and J are TRBV12-3 or TRBV12-4 and TRBJ1-1, with TRBD1 as a possible D gene (5 bases). The CDR3 is 14 residues long. The V and J ends lost 6 bases and 4 bases respectively, with 15 bases between them. The CDR3 is CASSHRQTTTEAFF. Here the CDR3 DNA reads TGTGCCAGCAGCCACAGGCAGACTACCACTGAAGCTTTCTTT.

This clonotype was counted at least ten times. The chain joins TRBV25-1 to TRBJ2-5, with no clear D. The CDR3 totals 14 residues. Trimming pared 0 bases from V and 4 bases from J, leaving 9 bases between. Germline V gives CDR1 MGHDK, CDR2 SYGVNS. The CDR3 sequence: CASSEYRNAETQYF. The CDR3 nucleotides are TGTGCCAGCAGTGAATATCGGAACGCAGAGACCCAGTACTTC.

This clonotype showed up just a few times. The rearrangement uses TRBV15 and TRBJ2-4, with D perhaps given as TRBD1 or TRBD2 (5 bases each). The CDR3 runs to 16 residues. V was clipped by 3 bases and J by 0 bases, with 12 bases between them. CDR1 and CDR2 (germline): LNHNV, YYDKDF (reference sequence). Here the CDR3 DNA reads TGTGCCACCAGCAGGGGGGACGGTCTAGCCAAAAACATTCAGTACTTC. Translated: CATSRGDGLAKNIQYF. The complete variable domain, with remaining parts taken from reference TRBV15 and TRBJ2-4, reads DAMVIQNPRYQVTQFGKPVTLSCSQTLNHNVMYWYQQKSSQAPKLLFHYYDKDFNNEADTPDNFQSRRPNTSFCFLDIRSPGLGDTAMYLCATSRGDGLAKNIQYFGAGTRLSVL.

The chain couples TRBV5-1 to TRBJ2-3, with D unclear. Germline-derived CDR1 and CDR2 are SGHRS and YFSETQ. This CDR3 is built from 14 residues. V gave up 2 bases and J gave up 4 bases, with 11 bases separating them. In DNA form, the CDR3 reads TGCGCCAGCAGCTTATCTGTTGGGGCAGATACGCAGTATTTT. Translation gives CASSLSVGADTQYF.

This chain joins TRBV5-1 and TRBJ2-7; D is perhaps TRBD2 (6 bases). Trimming pared 7 bases from V and 0 bases from J, leaving 14 bases between. Germline CDR1 SGHRS, CDR2 YFSETQ. The CDR3 has 14 residues. CDR3 loop: CASGEYGSSYEQYF. The CDR3 coding sequence is TGCGCCAGCGGAGAATACGGGAGCTCCTACGAGCAGTACTTC.

The chain uses TRBV20-1 and TRBJ2-7; TRBD2 agrees at 9 bases. Germline CDR1 is DFQATT and CDR2 is SNEGSKA (reference sequence). This CDR3 has 16 residues. The J segment lost 4 bases and the V segment lost 0 bases, leaving 10 bases of the junction unmatched. CDR3 in DNA: TGCAGTGCTAGAGATCGCCCTAGCGGGATATCTTACGAGCAGTACTTC. It yields the protein CSARDRPSGISYEQYF.

The V call is TRBV9, the J call TRBJ2-7; a possible D gene is TRBD2 (6 bases). This CDR3 is built from 15 residues. V lost 0 bases to trimming and J lost 7 bases, with 17 bases between them. CDR1 is SGDLS and CDR2 is YYNGEE in the germline V gene. The CDR3, as DNA: TGTGCCAGCAGCGTAGAGGGGACTCCTACCCTGGAGCAGTACTTC. Translated: CASSVEGTPTLEQYF.

The chain couples TRBV12-3 or TRBV12-4 to TRBJ2-1, with 9 bases aligning to TRBD2. The CDR3 sequence is 14 residues long. After removal of 1 base from V and 10 bases from J, the junction contained 5 bases not matched to a gene. The CDR3 is CASSLVSGRREQFF. CDR3 nucleotides: TGTGCCAGCAGTTTAGTCAGCGGGAGGAGGGAGCAGTTCTTC.

This clonotype was observed a few times. The rearrangement links TRBV6-5 to TRBJ2-3; D gene unclear. Germline lookup yields CDR1 MNHEY and CDR2 SVGAGI. The CDR3 length is 14 residues. Trimming took 2 bases from V and 2 from J, leaving 8 bases between them. CDR3 nucleotides: TGTGCCAGCAGTTACAGGGCCCCCACAGATACGCAGTATTTT. Protein: CASSYRAPTDTQYF.

The V and J genes are TRBV7-2 and TRBJ2-5; 9 nucleotides align to TRBD2. Germline CDR1 and CDR2: SGHTA and FQGNSA. V was clipped by 5 bases and J by 5 bases; unmatched bases: 9. The CDR3 is 15 residues long. In nucleotides, the CDR3 is TGTGCCAGCAGCATAACCGGGACTAGCAAGGAGACCCAGTACTTC. Translated, it gives CASSITGTSKETQYF. The full variable domain, in which reference TRBV7-2 and TRBJ2-5 provide the parts outside the CDR3, is GAGVSQSPSNKVTEKGKDVELRCDPISGHTALYWYRQSLGQGLEFLIYFQGNSAPDKSGLPSDRFSAERTGGSVSTLTIQRTQQEDSAVYLCASSITGTSKETQYFGPGTRLLVL.